This record concerns one T cell receptor beta chain sequence. Antigen specificity is unknown. Mismatch with germline at one junction end may stem from a read error. Libraries were prepared by immunoSEQ multiplex PCR; TCRdb keeps only in-frame clonotypes and omits some of them. Here the sample spans approximately 12,000 clones, around 76% being singletons. These data originate in a study of T cell repertoires in ileal Crohn's disease. Study information: Every patient was operated on for stricturing (about 60%) or penetrating (39%) complications. Whole-study results and caveats: Clonal expansions were more frequent in active smokers than non-smokers at surgery.

The CDR3 loop spans 13 amino acids. Germline assignment: CDR1 SGHVS and CDR2 FNYEAQ. J is TRBJ1-5 and V is TRBV7-6; D perhaps matches TRBD1 (6 bases). The specimen sequenced was ileal tissue. The TCR was taken from an adult with Crohn's disease. CDR3 DNA sequence: TGTGCCGGCAGCTTGCATATGGACAGTCTCCAGCATTTT. This gives the protein CAGSLHMDSLQHF.